The 31 T cell receptor beta chains listed next were all sequenced from one sample in a study of identifying expanded T cells in peripheral blood. Assay: immunoSEQ multiplex PCR; the TCRdb copy retains only in-frame clones and omits some. Of about 78,000 clones in the sample, roughly 86% are singletons; the top ten hold 15% to 20%. Material for sequencing was blood. Receptors were obtained from a person between 18 and 69 years old in good health.

The chain joins TRBV6-5 to TRBJ2-3, with 7 bases that match TRBD2. V lost 8 bases and J lost 0; bases outside the gene matches: 8. The CDR3 is made up of 15 amino acids. CDR1 MNHEY and CDR2 SVGAGI come from the germline V gene. Here the CDR3 DNA reads TGTGCCAGCGGTCAGGGAGGGCCGAGCACAGATACGCAGTATTTT. Its protein is CASGQGGPSTDTQYF.

The rearrangement joins TRBV23-1 to TRBJ2-1; D possibly corresponds to TRBD1 (6 bases). TRBV23-1 is annotated as an ORF whose role is uncertain. The length of the CDR3 is 20 residues. V lost 2 bases and J 2 bases, leaving 25 bases between the germline ends. In DNA form, the CDR3 reads TGCGCCAGCAGTCAAGGGGGCGAGGTAGGCGGGCCCGACGCCTACAATGAGCAGTTCTTC. This gives the protein CASSQGGEVGGPDAYNEQFF.

A single count supports this clone. V usage is TRBV5-1 and J usage is TRBJ2-2; D uncertain. V lost 6 bases, J lost 4 bases, and 13 bases lay in between. CDR1 is SGHRS and CDR2 is YFSETQ in the germline V gene. The CDR3 totals 14 residues. CDR3: CASTLDTPTGELFF. CDR3 sequence (DNA): TGCGCCAGCACCTTAGATACGCCCACCGGGGAGCTGTTTTTT.

This chain joins TRBV19 and TRBJ2-7; 8 bases line up with TRBD1. The CDR3 sequence is 17 residues long. Trimming took 5 bases from V and 1 from J; bases not matched to a gene: 13. Germline loops: CDR1 LNHDA, CDR2 SQIVND (reference sequence). The CDR3 is CASSSRDRGLSSYEQYF. Here the CDR3 DNA reads TGTGCCAGTAGTTCCCGAGACAGGGGCCTATCATCCTACGAGCAGTACTTC.

The chain employs TRBV6-5 and TRBJ2-5, with D possibly being TRBD1 (6 bases). CDR3 length: 15 residues. Per the germline V gene, CDR1 is MNHEY and CDR2 is SVGAGI. V was shortened by 2 bases and J by 5 bases, with 15 bases between the two germline ends. The CDR3, as DNA: TGTGCCAGCAGTTACGTTCTGGGGGCCAGGGAGACCCAGTACTTC. Translation gives CASSYVLGARETQYF.

The chain carries TRBV4-2 and TRBJ2-1; 8 positions match TRBD1. J was trimmed by 4 bases and V by 2 bases; bases with no gene match: 7. Germline lookup yields CDR1 LGHNA and CDR2 YNFKEQ. This CDR3 has 16 amino acids. The CDR3 nucleotides are TGTGCCAGCAGCCAACAACAGGGGGAGCCTTACAATGAGCAGTTCTTC. This translates into CASSQQQGEPYNEQFF.

V and J are TRBV9 and TRBJ1-1; 10 bases are shared with TRBD1. The CDR3 has 20 amino acids. V lost 4 bases to trimming and J lost 0 bases; unmatched junction nucleotides: 18. Germline CDR1 and CDR2: SGDLS and YYNGEE. The CDR3 DNA is TGTGCCAGCAGCTACATCGGGACAGGGGATCTCTCAAGTATGAACACTGAAGCTTTCTTT. Protein product: CASSYIGTGDLSSMNTEAFF.

The rearrangement uses TRBV2 and TRBJ2-1, with TRBD2 identical over 14 bases. V lost 1 base to trimming and J lost 7 bases; unmatched junction nucleotides: 3. Germline V gives CDR1 SNHLY, CDR2 FYNNEI. This CDR3 comprises 16 residues. CDR3 sequence (DNA): TGTGCCAGCAGTGAAGGACTAGCGGGAGGGACGAATGAGCAGTTCTTC. Encoded protein: CASSEGLAGGTNEQFF.

This chain links TRBV7-9 with TRBJ2-4; TRBD2 might be the D (6 bases). Germline values: CDR1 SEHNR, CDR2 FQNEAQ (reference sequence). Trimming took 0 bases from V and 1 from J, leaving 13 bases between them. The CDR3 totals 17 residues. CDR3 region: CASSLALRGNAKNIQYF. The CDR3 DNA follows: TGTGCCAGCAGCTTAGCCCTCCGCGGGAATGCCAAAAACATTCAGTACTTC.

As concerns this clone: This clone may be a read error of a much larger clone one base away. Within the sample, other DNA sequences also encode this same CDR3. The chain's CDR3 is CASSIQGANEKLFF. Written as DNA, the CDR3 is TGTGCCAGTAGTATCCAGGGGGCTAATGAAAAACTGTTTTTT. The chain joins TRBV19 to TRBJ1-4, with 7 bases matching TRBD1. Looked up from germline, CDR1 is LNHDA and CDR2 is SQIVND (reference sequence). The CDR3 is 14 amino acids. V was pared by 3 bases and J by 3 bases, with 1 base of the junction left unmatched.

The rearrangement links TRBV10-3 to TRBJ1-2; D gene unclear. V was shortened by 3 bases and J by 4 bases, with 9 bases between the two germline ends. The CDR3 loop spans 13 amino acids. Germline lookup yields CDR1 ENHRY and CDR2 SYGVKD. The CDR3 here is CAISDRNTYGYTF. As DNA, the CDR3 is TGTGCCATCAGTGATCGGAATACCTATGGCTACACCTTC.

This chain uses TRBV4-3 with TRBJ2-5; possibly TRBD1 or TRBD2 for D (5 bases each). The CDR3 runs 13 residues. Germline values: CDR1 LGHNA, CDR2 YSLEER. V lost 0 bases and J lost 5, with 7 bases in between. CDR3 sequence: CASSQDRGETQYF. In DNA form, the CDR3 reads TGCGCCAGCAGCCAAGATCGGGGCGAGACCCAGTACTTC.

The CDR3 DNA reads as TGTGCCAGCAGTTCGAGTAACTATGGCTACACCTTC. Its translation is CASSSSNYGYTF. The chain has TRBV28 and TRBJ1-2; D is undetermined. V was clipped by 4 bases and J by 1 base, with 4 bases between them. The CDR3 extends over 12 amino acids. The germline gives CDR1 MDHEN, CDR2 SYDVKM.

The V call is TRBV10-3, the J call TRBJ1-2; D may be TRBD1 (6 bases). The CDR3 runs to 14 residues. The germline CDR1 and CDR2 sequences are ENHRY and SYGVKD. V was clipped by 7 bases and J by 5 bases, with 17 bases between them. The CDR3 region is CAITWDISSYGYTF. The CDR3 DNA sequence: TGTGCCATCACTTGGGACATCTCTTCTTATGGCTACACCTTC.

The chain uses TRBV7-9 and TRBJ2-6; D not resolved. Germline values: CDR1 SEHNR, CDR2 FQNEAQ (reference sequence). The CDR3 is 17 residues long. V lost 1 base and J 0 bases, leaving 10 bases between the germline ends. The CDR3: CASSLGAENSGANVLTF. Written as DNA, the CDR3 is TGTGCCAGCAGCTTAGGTGCGGAAAACTCTGGGGCCAACGTCCTGACTTTC.

The chain is built from TRBV30 and TRBJ1-1, with 8 bases matching TRBD1. V lost 2 bases and J lost 1; bases outside the gene matches: 3. This CDR3 is built from 14 residues. In germline, CDR1 is GTSNPN, CDR2 SVGIG (reference sequence). Here the CDR3 DNA reads TGTGCCTGGAGTACTACAGGGGGGAACACTGAAGCTTTCTTT. It encodes CAWSTTGGNTEAFF.

The chain joins TRBV28 to TRBJ1-1; a possible D gene is TRBD1 (5 bases). The germline V and J ends were trimmed by 5 bases and 3 bases, with 13 bases remaining between them. CDR1 and CDR2 (germline): MDHEN, SYDVKM. This CDR3 has 14 amino acids. The CDR3 DNA sequence: TGTGCCAGCAGTCCGGGGGGGAGTCACACTGAAGCTTTCTTT. This gives the protein CASSPGGSHTEAFF. Full variable domain (remainder filled in from reference TRBV28 and TRBJ1-1): DVKVTQSSRYLVKRTGEKVFLECVQDMDHENMFWYRQDPGLGLRLIYFSYDVKMKEKGDIPEGYSVSREKKERFSLILESASTNQTSMYLCASSPGGSHTEAFFGQGTRLTVV.

J is TRBJ2-3 and V is TRBV10-3; D unresolved. Trimming cost V 3 bases and J 1 base, with 11 bases left between them. Germline CDR1 ENHRY, CDR2 SYGVKD. The CDR3 covers 15 residues. For the CDR3, the DNA is TGTGCCATCAGTGACGGGCCCCAAGGCACAGATACGCAGTATTTT. Its translation is CAISDGPQGTDTQYF.

V gene TRBV7-2 combines with J gene TRBJ2-7; 7 bases line up with TRBD2. J was trimmed by 9 bases and V by 3 bases; bases with no gene match: 5. This CDR3 is 12 amino acids long. Germline assignment: CDR1 SGHTA and CDR2 FQGNSA. The CDR3 region has the DNA TGTGCCAGCAGCTTTGGCGGGAGCGGGCAGTACTTC. The encoded protein is CASSFGGSGQYF.

This clone was counted between two and nine times. V usage is TRBV7-3 and J usage is TRBJ1-1; D ambiguous. The CDR3 runs to 13 residues. Germline assignment: CDR1 SGHTA and CDR2 FQGTGA. Trimming took off 0 bases at V and 2 bases at J, with 4 bases between the two ends. The CDR3 spells CASSLTSNTEAFF. In DNA, the CDR3 is TGTGCCAGCAGCTTAACATCAAACACTGAAGCTTTCTTT.

The chain uses TRBV7-9 and TRBJ2-5, with TRBD2 matching over 7 bases. This CDR3 spans 13 amino acids. Germline CDR1 reads SEHNR; CDR2 reads FQNEAQ (reference sequence). V was clipped by 0 bases and J by 5 bases; unmatched bases: 0. CDR3 region: CASSLAGGETQYF. DNA for the CDR3: TGTGCCAGCAGCTTAGCGGGGGGGGAGACCCAGTACTTC.

The chain has TRBV6-1 and TRBJ2-5; perhaps D is TRBD1 or TRBD2 (6 bases each). Trimming cost V 4 bases and J 5 bases, with 11 bases left between them. The germline gives CDR1 MNHNS, CDR2 SASEGT. The CDR3 length is 13 residues. The CDR3 here is CASSVGGPETQYF. The DNA for the CDR3 is TGTGCCAGCAGTGTAGGGGGGCCGGAGACCCAGTACTTC.

The V gene is TRBV11-2, the J gene TRBJ2-7, with 9 bases matching TRBD2. Trimming took 4 bases from V and 6 from J; bases not matched to a gene: 13. The germline V gene has CDR1 SGHAT and CDR2 FQNNGV. The CDR3 sequence is 16 residues long. The chain's CDR3 is CASSSIHSGRDLEQYF. CDR3 coding DNA: TGTGCCAGCAGCTCGATACATAGCGGGAGAGATCTCGAGCAGTACTTC.

Ten or more counts support this clone. The chain couples TRBV21-1 to TRBJ2-7; TRBD1 is the table's D call, not checked against the DNA. TRBV21-1 is labeled a pseudogene. The CDR3 extends over 16 amino acids. The CDR3 sequence is CASSNNGGRGRGGQYF. CDR3 DNA: TGTGCCAGCAGCAATAACGGAGGCAGGGGAAGGGGCGGGCAGTACTTC.

This chain uses TRBV4-3 with TRBJ2-1; tentative D call: TRBD2 (6 bases). The V and J ends lost 2 bases and 4 bases respectively, with 15 bases between them. The CDR3 is 16 residues long. Germline V gives CDR1 LGHNA, CDR2 YSLEER. CDR3 residues: CASSQPTSYGYNEQFF. Here the CDR3 DNA reads TGCGCCAGCAGCCAACCAACTAGCTATGGGTACAATGAGCAGTTCTTC.

V and J are TRBV30 and TRBJ1-5; D gene uncertain. Germline values: CDR1 GTSNPN, CDR2 SVGIG (reference sequence). The CDR3 is 13 amino acids. Trimming removed 0 bases at V and 7 bases at J, with 10 bases between. CDR3 region: CAWSVREDQPQHF. The CDR3 nucleotides are TGTGCCTGGAGTGTACGGGAGGACCAGCCCCAGCATTTT.

This sequence joins TRBV27 and TRBJ2-3, with no clear D. V was trimmed by 2 bases and J by 4 bases, leaving 10 bases between them. Germline loops: CDR1 MNHEY, CDR2 SMNVEV (reference sequence). The CDR3 has 14 amino acids. The CDR3 bases are TGTGCCAGCAGTTTAGACGAGGCGGCAGATACGCAGTATTTT. It yields the protein CASSLDEAADTQYF.

The CDR3 DNA is TGTGCCAGCAGCTCCGGGAGGAGGGTGTCCTACGAGCAGTACTTC. It specifies CASSSGRRVSYEQYF. V gene TRBV5-5 combines with J gene TRBJ2-7; 7 nucleotides line up with TRBD2. CDR3 length: 15 residues. V lost 3 bases and J lost 1; bases outside the gene matches: 7. The germline CDR1 and CDR2 sequences are SGHKS and YYEKEE (reference sequence).

The V call is TRBV19, the J call TRBJ1-1; 10 nucleotides line up with TRBD1. Per the germline V gene, CDR1 is LNHDA and CDR2 is SQIVND (reference sequence). The CDR3 consists of 12 residues. The J segment lost 6 bases and the V segment lost 5 bases, leaving 0 bases of the junction unmatched. The CDR3 DNA reads TGTGCCAGTAGTGGGACAGGGGCTGAAGCTTTCTTT. Translated, it gives CASSGTGAEAFF. Variable domain in full (rest from reference TRBV19 and TRBJ1-1): DGGITQSPKYLFRKEGQNVTLSCEQNLNHDAMYWYRQDPGQGLRLIYYSQIVNDFQKGDIAEGYSVSREKKESFPLTVTSAQKNPTAFYLCASSGTGAEAFFGQGTRLTVV.

The chain combines TRBV19 with TRBJ2-3; D is tentatively TRBD1 or TRBD2 (5 bases each). Germline V gene data show CDR1 as LNHDA and CDR2 as SQIVND (reference sequence). This CDR3 is built from 13 residues. V was clipped by 6 bases and J by 6 bases, with 13 bases between them. The DNA for the CDR3 is TGTGCCAGTAGAAGGACCGAGGGGGATACGCAGTATTTT. This translates into CASRRTEGDTQYF.

This clone has just a few counts. The V and J genes are TRBV7-9 and TRBJ2-7, with D tentatively TRBD2 (6 bases). Trimming left V 4 bases short and J 2 bases short, with 15 bases between. This CDR3 comprises 15 residues. From germline, CDR1 is SEHNR and CDR2 FQNEAQ (reference sequence). The chain's CDR3 is CASSSGGLNPYEQYF. The DNA of the CDR3 is TGTGCCAGCAGCTCCGGAGGGCTCAACCCCTACGAGCAGTACTTC.